This T cell receptor (beta chain) came from a study of cytomegalovirus exposure and HLA in healthy donors. Germline V gene sequence: CDR1 SGHRS, CDR2 YFSETQ. Trimming pared 0 bases from V and 1 base from J, leaving 11 bases between. CDR3 length: 16 residues. Generated by immunoSEQ multiplex PCR, the TCRdb table keeps only in-frame clones and is missing some. The table shows about 140,000 clones, with around 90% occurring only once. The chain is built from TRBV5-1 and TRBJ2-1; TRBD2 might be the D (5 bases). The specimen was PBMCs. This clonotype was obtained from a woman under 30 in good health and CMV-seropositive. The CDR3 bases are TGCGCCAGCAGCTTGGAGTCTAGCCGGTCCTACAATGAGCAGTTCTTC. It yields the protein CASSLESSRSYNEQFF.